This is a list of T cell receptor beta chains from one sample in a study of low-dose radiotherapy and immunotherapy resistance in tumors. MiXCR, applied by TCRdb to the reads, yields one record per CDR3 protein. The sample lists tens of thousands of distinct CDR3 sequences; about 30% were seen once. The sequencing here drew on PBMCs, taken before treatment. The receptor source for this set is a male donor with rectosigmoid adenocarcinoma. CDR3s include the opening cysteine and the closing phenylalanine or tryptophan. A D gene is named only where the DNA matches it firmly. Clone size appears in some rows only: once, few, many, or a class for an expanded clone.

cdr3_nt cdr3_aa j_call clone_size d_call v_call
TGTGCCAGCAGCCAAGCCCAAACAGGGGGCGGTTCCTACGAGCAGTACTTC CASSQAQTGGGSYEQYF TRBJ2-7 few TRBD1 TRBV4-2
TGTGCCAGCAGACACCCGACTCAGTTATATAATTCACCCCTCCACTTT CASRHPTQLYNSPLHF TRBJ1-6 few . TRBV28
TGTGCCAGCAGCGTAGGACGGAGTTGGGAGGGTGAGCAGTTCTTC CASSVGRSWEGEQFF TRBJ2-1 many TRBD2 TRBV9
TGTGCCAGCAGCAGAGGCGGGTGGGGGAATTCACCCCTCCACTTT CASSRGGWGNSPLHF TRBJ1-6 . . TRBV7-9
TGCGCCAGCAGCCCCGAGGGGGGGGGCTCCTACAATGAGCAGTTCTTC CASSPEGGGSYNEQFF TRBJ2-1 many . TRBV4-3
TGCAGTGCTAGTTTGGGACTGTCCGCCTACGAGCAGTACTTC CSASLGLSAYEQYF TRBJ2-7 many . TRBV20-1
TGTGCCAGCAGCTTAGATCATGGCGGGAGCACCTCCTACAATGAGCAGTTCTTC CASSLDHGGSTSYNEQFF TRBJ2-1 many TRBD2 TRBV11-3
TGTGCCAGCAGTAAACTAGCGGCAAGCACCGGGGAGCTGTTTTTT CASSKLAASTGELFF TRBJ2-2 many TRBD2 TRBV27
TGTGCCAGCAGTTACTCGGCCGGGGGCGCCTACGAGCAGTACTTC CASSYSAGGAYEQYF TRBJ2-7 many . TRBV6-8
TGTGCCAGCAGCTTAGTCCCTCGGGAGACCCAGTACTTC CASSLVPRETQYF TRBJ2-5 many . TRBV7-6
TGTGCCAGCAGTTACTCCTCCGGACAGTTTGAGACCCAGTACTTC CASSYSSGQFETQYF TRBJ2-5 many . TRBV6-2/TRBV6-3
TGCAGCGCCGGACTAGGTGTGCCAGATACGCAGTATTTT CSAGLGVPDTQYF TRBJ2-3 . TRBD2 TRBV29-1
TGTGCCAGTAGTATCCCGATGAGCTCCTACAATGAGCAGTTCTTC CASSIPMSSYNEQFF TRBJ2-1 many . TRBV19
TGCAGCGTTGGAACAGGAAGCTCCTACAATGAGCAGTTCTTC CSVGTGSSYNEQFF TRBJ2-1 many . TRBV29-1
TGTGCCAGTAGCCCAGGGGGGACTATAAAAATTCAGTACTTC CASSPGGTIKIQYF TRBJ2-4 . . TRBV7-2
TGCAGCGTGTGGGCCGGAGGGAGCCAGCCCCAGCATTTT CSVWAGGSQPQHF TRBJ1-5 many . TRBV29-1
TGTGCCAGTAGTCCCTCCGTGGCCTCTGGGGCCAACGTCCTGACTTTC CASSPSVASGANVLTF TRBJ2-6 . . TRBV19
TGTGCCAGCAGCTTAGGGTCCTCCTTGGTCTACACCTTC CASSLGSSLVYTF TRBJ1-2 many . TRBV7-2
TGCGCCAGCAGCGCGGGACAGGGGTTGAGGGAGACCCAGTACTTC CASSAGQGLRETQYF TRBJ2-5 many TRBD1 TRBV5-1
TGTGCCAGCTCACCACCGGAAGGTTCTAGCATTCAGTACTTC CASSPPEGSSIQYF TRBJ2-4 many . TRBV18
TGTGCCTCTGCGATTGGGACTAGCGGGACCCAGTACTTC CASAIGTSGTQYF TRBJ2-5 many TRBD2 TRBV19
TGTGCCAGCAGCTACGTAGCGCGGGTACACTACAATGAGCAGTTCTTC CASSYVARVHYNEQFF TRBJ2-1 . . TRBV5-5
TGTGCCAGCTCACAAACAGGGACTGCTAATGAAAAACTGTTTTTT CASSQTGTANEKLFF TRBJ1-4 . . TRBV18
TGTGCCAGCAGCCTGGCTCGGGGGGGTTCCTACAATGAGCAGTTCTTC CASSLARGGSYNEQFF TRBJ2-1 many TRBD2 TRBV3-1
TGTGCCAGCAGCCAGGGGACTCTAACCGGGGAGACCCAGTACTTC CASSQGTLTGETQYF TRBJ2-5 many . TRBV7-2
TGTGCCAGCAGCTTCACGCCAGGGGGGGAGCAGTACTTC CASSFTPGGEQYF TRBJ2-7 many . TRBV7-2
TGCAGTGCTCTTACCGTTGGGGGGACTAATGAAAAACTGTTTTTT CSALTVGGTNEKLFF TRBJ1-4 many . TRBV20-1
TGTGCCAGCAGTTTAAACTGGGAGACCCAGTACTTC CASSLNWETQYF TRBJ2-5 many . TRBV28
TGTGCCAGCAGCGCGCCGACTAGCGGGATTACCTCTGGGGCCAACGTCCTGACTTTC CASSAPTSGITSGANVLTF TRBJ2-6 many TRBD2 TRBV11-2
TGTGCCAGCAGCCCACCTAGCGGGGCGGGGAAGCAGTACTTC CASSPPSGAGKQYF TRBJ2-7 . TRBD2 TRBV5-8
TGTGCCAGCAGGCGAGGACTAGCAGAGAACGGCCGCTACGAGCAGTACTTC CASRRGLAENGRYEQYF TRBJ2-7 . TRBD2 TRBV11-2
TGTGCCAGCAGCCGCGGGGACAGAACAGATACGCAGTATTTT CASSRGDRTDTQYF TRBJ2-3 few . TRBV28
TGTGCCAGCAGCCCGGGACTAGCGGGAGGGCTTAACGAGCAGTACTTC CASSPGLAGGLNEQYF TRBJ2-7 . TRBD2 TRBV6-2/TRBV6-3
TGTGCCAGCAGCGCCCGACCCCAGGGGGCTGGGGCCAACGTCCTGACTTTC CASSARPQGAGANVLTF TRBJ2-6 many TRBD1 TRBV9
TGCGCCAGCAGGGCCGGGACAGCTTCTCTTTTGGACACCTTC CASRAGTASLLDTF TRBJ1-2 few TRBD1 TRBV5-1
TGTGCCAGCAGCCCGAGGCAGGGTTCGTATGGCTACACCTTC CASSPRQGSYGYTF TRBJ1-2 . . TRBV3-1
TGCAGCGTTGGTGAGATAGTAAACGAGCAGTACTTC CSVGEIVNEQYF TRBJ2-7 many . TRBV29-1
TGTGCCAGCAGACCGAACATGAACACTGAAGCTTTCTTT CASRPNMNTEAFF TRBJ1-1 many . TRBV6-2/TRBV6-3
TGTGCCAGCAGGGAATCGTCCTACAATGAGCAGTTCTTC CASRESSYNEQFF TRBJ2-1 . . TRBV28
TGTGCCAGTAGTATACGGGACGGGGCCGGCACAGATACGCAGTATTTT CASSIRDGAGTDTQYF TRBJ2-3 many . TRBV19
TGTGCCAGCAGCTTAAGCTATGGCTACACCTTC CASSLSYGYTF TRBJ1-2 few . TRBV7-3
TGTGCCAGCAGTGATGGGCGGGGGCCCACAGATACGCAGTATTTT CASSDGRGPTDTQYF TRBJ2-3 many . TRBV2
TGTGCCAGCAGCCAACAGGGTGGAAACACCATATATTTT CASSQQGGNTIYF TRBJ1-3 few . TRBV3-1
TGTGCCAGCAGTCCCGGGACAGGGGGCTACGAGCAGTACTTC CASSPGTGGYEQYF TRBJ2-7 many TRBD1 TRBV19
TGTGCCAGCAAAGATTCTTTCTACGAGCAGTACTTC CASKDSFYEQYF TRBJ2-7 few . TRBV6-1
TGTGCCAGCAGCGTGAGTGGCGCGCACACCGGGGAGCTGTTTTTT CASSVSGAHTGELFF TRBJ2-2 . . TRBV9
TGCAGCGCCCGACGAGCCGGGGGAGAGACCCAGTACTTC CSARRAGGETQYF TRBJ2-5 many . TRBV29-1
TGTGCCAGCAGACCACGGACAGGATCGTCGGGAAACACCATATATTTT CASRPRTGSSGNTIYF TRBJ1-3 many TRBD1 TRBV7-2
TGTGCCACCAGTGATTCGGGACAGGGGGACTATGGCTACACCTTC CATSDSGQGDYGYTF TRBJ1-2 . TRBD1 TRBV24-1
TGTGCCAGCAGCCGGCTAGCGGGGGGTAATGAGCAGTTCTTC CASSRLAGGNEQFF TRBJ2-1 many TRBD2 TRBV11-2
TGTGCCAGCGGACAGGGCAGTGGAAACACCATATATTTT CASGQGSGNTIYF TRBJ1-3 many TRBD1 TRBV9
TGTGCCAGCTTAACTCGGGACAGGGACACAGATACGCAGTATTTT CASLTRDRDTDTQYF TRBJ2-3 many TRBD1 TRBV6-1
TGTGCCAGCAGCTTAGCGAGTACAGGGCCAGATACGCAGTATTTT CASSLASTGPDTQYF TRBJ2-3 . . TRBV7-8
TGCAGCGTTGAAAAGGCTAGCGGATCCACCCAGCAGTACTTC CSVEKASGSTQQYF TRBJ2-7 medium-sized TRBD2 TRBV29-1
TGTGCCAGCACAACTAGCGGAGCAGATACGCAGTATTTT CASTTSGADTQYF TRBJ2-3 many TRBD2 TRBV19
TGTGCCAGCAGTCCGGAGAACACCGGGGAGCTGTTTTTT CASSPENTGELFF TRBJ2-2 many . TRBV2
TGTGCCAGCAGATACGACAGGGGTAATTCACCCCTCCACTTT CASRYDRGNSPLHF TRBJ1-6 many TRBD1 TRBV5-1
TGTGCCAGCAGTTTAACACTTTCTGGGGCCAACGTCCTGACTTTC CASSLTLSGANVLTF TRBJ2-6 many . TRBV28
TGCAGTGCTGAAAGGGACAGGATGAGGGCAGGAGAAGCTTTCTTT CSAERDRMRAGEAFF TRBJ1-1 . TRBD1 TRBV20-1